This is a list of T cell receptor beta chains from one sample in a study of shared clonotypes between healthy human individuals. Here immunoSEQ multiplex PCR was the method, and the copy in TCRdb shows in-frame clones only, minus some. This table holds some 1.1 million clones, 60% to 85% found once. The sample consisted of memory CD4+ T cells from PBMCs. These receptors were collected from a man between 18 and 29 years old in good health. Some clones in this sample may be carry-over from other donors' samples. The CDR3 runs from the conserved cysteine through the conserved F or W. A D gene is named only where the DNA matches it firmly. Clone size appears in some rows only: once, few, many, or a class for an expanded clone.

j_call v_call d_call clone_size cdr3_aa cdr3_nt
TRBJ2-5 TRBV15 TRBD2 once CATSGGPSGVQETQYF TGTGCCACCAGCGGCGGGCCTAGCGGCGTTCAAGAGACCCAGTACTTC
TRBJ1-4 TRBV5-6 TRBD1 NA CASSAGTGALREKLFF TGTGCCAGCAGCGCCGGGACAGGGGCTCTTCGTGAAAAACTGTTTTTT
TRBJ1-3 TRBV28 NA NA CASSFVRNTIYF TGTGCCAGCAGTTTCGTCCGAAACACCATATATTTT
TRBJ1-5 TRBV27 TRBD1 NA CASNQPTPRPGQGSQPQHF TGTGCCAGCAATCAGCCCACCCCCCGCCCGGGACAGGGTAGTCAGCCCCAGCATTTT
TRBJ1-1 TRBV5-5 NA NA CASSLSAGNTEAFF TGTGCCAGCAGCTTGTCTGCGGGAAACACTGAAGCTTTCTTT
TRBJ2-3 TRBV27 NA few CASSFQGLAPDTQYF TGTGCCAGCAGTTTTCAGGGTCTGGCCCCAGATACGCAGTATTTT
TRBJ1-2 TRBV29-1 NA NA CSVGRGARGYTF TGCAGCGTTGGGAGGGGCGCGAGGGGCTACACCTTC
TRBJ2-4 TRBV2 NA NA CASKAENIQYF TGTGCCAGCAAGGCTGAAAACATTCAGTACTTC
TRBJ1-2 TRBV7-3 TRBD1 NA CASSPGQGLAYGYTF TGTGCCAGCAGCCCCGGACAGGGGCTTGCCTATGGCTACACCTTC
TRBJ1-5 TRBV6-5 NA NA CASSRKGNQPQHF TGTGCCAGCAGTCGAAAAGGCAATCAGCCCCAGCATTTT
TRBJ2-1 TRBV10-3 TRBD1 NA CAISEGQDRSHEQFF TGTGCCATCAGTGAGGGACAGGACCGGAGCCATGAGCAGTTCTTC
TRBJ2-5 TRBV9 NA NA CASSGNPPQETQYF TGTGCCAGCAGCGGTAATCCACCCCAAGAGACCCAGTACTTC
TRBJ1-4 TRBV6-4 TRBD1 NA CASLTGAGEKLFF TGTGCCAGCTTAACAGGGGCGGGTGAAAAACTGTTTTTT
TRBJ2-2 TRBV15 TRBD2 NA CATSRSRGLGGDTGELFF TGTGCCACCAGCAGGAGCCGGGGTCTTGGGGGGGACACCGGGGAGCTGTTTTTT
TRBJ2-5 TRBV28 TRBD2 NA CASSPVTGGPETQYF TGTGCCAGCAGTCCCGTAACGGGAGGGCCCGAGACCCAGTACTTC
TRBJ2-1 TRBV28 TRBD2 NA CASSVGLGAYNEQFF TGTGCCAGCAGTGTTGGACTAGGGGCCTACAATGAGCAGTTCTTC
TRBJ1-5 TRBV30 NA NA CAWSAMDSGGPDQPQHF TGTGCCTGGAGCGCAATGGACTCCGGGGGCCCCGATCAGCCCCAGCATTTT
TRBJ2-2 TRBV5-1 TRBD2 NA CASSLRGLAGVGELFF TGCGCCAGCAGCTTGAGGGGACTAGCGGGAGTTGGGGAGCTGTTTTTT
TRBJ2-3 TRBV28 TRBD2 once CASSSPLGSGKGPDTQYF TGTGCCAGCAGTTCCCCGTTAGGTAGCGGGAAAGGGCCCGATACGCAGTATTTT
TRBJ1-5 TRBV5-1 TRBD1 once CASSLAGQGEQPQHF TGCGCCAGCAGCTTGGCCGGGCAGGGGGAGCAGCCCCAGCATTTT
TRBJ1-5 TRBV4-3 NA NA CASSPGPRAENQPQHF TGCGCCAGCAGTCCCGGGCCCCGCGCAGAAAATCAGCCCCAGCATTTT
TRBJ2-5 TRBV4-1 TRBD1 NA CASSQVRGMQGAQETQYF TGCGCCAGCAGCCAAGTAAGGGGGATGCAGGGGGCACAAGAGACCCAGTACTTC
TRBJ2-7 TRBV28 NA NA CATYLRGVSYEQYF TGTGCCACCTATTTGAGGGGGGTATCCTACGAGCAGTACTTC
TRBJ1-2 TRBV5-1 TRBD1 NA CASSWGQANYGYTF TGCGCCAGCAGCTGGGGACAGGCTAACTATGGCTACACCTTC
TRBJ2-1 TRBV28 NA NA CASSLAGNYNEQFF TGTGCCAGCAGTTTAGCCGGGAACTACAATGAGCAGTTCTTC
TRBJ2-5 TRBV5-4 NA NA CASSLGGPRIGKTQYF TGTGCCAGCAGCTTGGGGGGCCCCAGGATAGGGAAGACCCAGTACTTC
TRBJ2-7 TRBV28 TRBD1 NA CASSSVFRQGAGEQYF TGTGCCAGCAGTTCTGTTTTCAGGCAGGGGGCAGGCGAGCAGTACTTC
TRBJ2-2 TRBV28 TRBD2 NA CASSPRTSGQNTGELFF TGTGCCAGCAGTCCCCGGACTAGCGGTCAAAACACCGGGGAGCTGTTTTTT
TRBJ1-3 TRBV28 NA NA CASSRGGAGNTIYF TGTGCCAGCAGCCGCGGCGGGGCGGGAAACACCATATATTTT
TRBJ2-1 TRBV4-3 TRBD2 NA CASSQEAGLEQFF TGCGCCAGCAGCCAAGAAGCGGGATTGGAGCAGTTCTTC
TRBJ2-2 TRBV10-1 NA NA CASSESGLRTGELFF TGCGCCAGCAGTGAGTCTGGGTTACGGACCGGGGAGCTGTTTTTT
TRBJ2-5 TRBV4-1 NA NA CASSQPDRQQETQYF TGCGCCAGCAGCCAACCCGACAGGCAACAAGAGACCCAGTACTTC
TRBJ2-1 TRBV7-2 NA NA CASSLGSYSYNEQFF TGTGCCAGCAGCTTGGGGAGCTACTCCTACAATGAGCAGTTCTTC
TRBJ2-6 TRBV6-1 NA once CATNLRSGANVLTF TGTGCCACCAACTTACGCTCTGGGGCCAACGTCCTGACTTTC
TRBJ2-1 TRBV4-1 TRBD2 NA CASSHLRGGRAGINEQFF TGCGCCAGCAGCCACCTACGAGGTGGGAGGGCGGGAATAAATGAGCAGTTCTTC
TRBJ2-1 TRBV11-2 NA NA CASRQTKYNEQFF TGTGCCAGCCGTCAGACCAAATACAATGAGCAGTTCTTC
TRBJ2-7 TRBV5-4 NA NA CASSPPGTYEQYF TGTGCCAGCAGCCCACCCGGGACCTACGAGCAGTACTTC
TRBJ2-2 TRBV9 NA once CASSAGGPGTGELFF TGTGCCAGCAGCGCCGGGGGGCCGGGCACCGGGGAGCTGTTTTTT
TRBJ2-7 TRBV28 NA NA CASRTIGTAREQYF TGTGCCAGCAGGACAATTGGGACGGCTCGCGAGCAGTACTTC
TRBJ1-1 TRBV5-1 NA NA CASSLGRDTEAFF TGCGCCAGCAGCTTGGGTCGGGACACTGAAGCTTTCTTT
TRBJ2-1 TRBV7-2 NA NA CASLRQRSYNEQFF TGTGCCAGCCTCCGACAGCGCTCCTACAATGAGCAGTTCTTC
TRBJ2-3 TRBV2 NA NA CASSRLGDTDTQYF TGTGCCAGCAGTCGACTAGGGGACACAGATACGCAGTATTTT